Shown below are 15 T cell receptor beta chains from a single sample sequenced in a study of immune heterogeneity within non-small cell lung tumors. It was a multiplex PCR that amplified TCR beta CDR3, with 32 V and 13 J primers. MiXCR was run by TCRdb on the multiplex PCR reads, yielding one entry per CDR3 protein. The sample lists about 5,700 distinct CDR3 sequences; 21% were seen once. For each sample, template was around 600 ng of bulk tumor genomic DNA. Several biopsies were spaced far apart within each primary tumor and obtained as surgery took place. Curative surgical treatment was performed in patients who had newly diagnosed, untreated non-small cell lung cancer. The sequencing sample was made of lung tumor tissue. These receptors all come from a woman in her sixties with non-small cell lung cancer.

Judged by abundance, this clonotype is medium-sized. The genes are TRBV2 and TRBJ2-1, with D perhaps given as TRBD1 or TRBD2 (5 bases each). This CDR3 comprises 15 residues. V lost 6 bases to trimming and J lost 5 bases, with 17 bases between them. Per the germline V gene, CDR1 is SNHLY and CDR2 is FYNNEI. DNA for the CDR3: TGTGCCAGCAGCCCCGGGACCCGGGAAGACAATGAGCAGTTCTTC. Protein product: CASSPGTREDNEQFF.

This clonotype is classed as medium-sized. V and J are TRBV7-2 and TRBJ1-4; D perhaps matches TRBD1 (5 bases). This CDR3 spans 15 amino acids. Trimming removed 5 bases from V and 7 bases from J, with 17 bases in between. Germline V lookup: CDR1 SGHTA, CDR2 FQGNSA. This CDR3 is CASSPRTTRGEKLFF. The CDR3 nucleotides read TGTGCCAGCAGCCCGCGGACAACGAGGGGTGAAAAACTGTTTTTT.

About this clonotype: This may be a read error: a much more frequent sequence differs by one nucleotide. The chain employs TRBV28 and TRBJ2-3; 13 bases match TRBD2. The CDR3 loop spans 15 amino acids. V trimming: 5 bases; J trimming: 15 bases; junction bases outside the gene matches: 14. Per the germline V gene, CDR1 is MDHEN and CDR2 is SYDVKM. CDR3 nucleotides: TGTGCCAGCAGTGAGACTAGCGGGAGGAGTAGTATGCCCTATTTT. Translated, it gives CASSETSGRSSMPYF.

This clonotype rates as medium-sized. V usage is TRBV19 and J usage is TRBJ2-1, with a possible D match to TRBD2 (6 bases). V was pared by 3 bases and J by 0 bases, with 12 bases between. The CDR3 contains 16 residues. Germline lookup yields CDR1 LNHDA and CDR2 SQIVND (reference sequence). This CDR3 is CASSIQTSSSYNEQFF. The CDR3 bases are TGTGCCAGTAGTATTCAGACTAGTAGCTCCTACAATGAGCAGTTCTTC.

V is TRBV11-1 and J is TRBJ1-2; 7 nucleotides match TRBD1. Per the germline V gene, CDR1 is SGHAT and CDR2 is FQDESV (reference sequence). The CDR3 is 15 amino acids. With 2 bases clipped from V and 4 bases from J, the junction kept 7 bases outside the gene matches. DNA of the CDR3: TGTGCCAGCAGCTTAACCGCAGGGGGGGTCTATGGCTACACCTTC. Residues: CASSLTAGGVYGYTF.

This clonotype is deemed medium-sized. The V and J genes are TRBV14 and TRBJ1-1; no firm D call. The CDR3 sequence is 12 residues long. Trimming removed 0 bases at V and 4 bases at J, with 3 bases between. The germline CDR1 and CDR2 sequences are SGHDN and FVKESK. The DNA for the CDR3 is TGTGCCAGCAGCCAAGATTCCACTGAAGCTTTCTTT. Protein product: CASSQDSTEAFF.

About this clonotype itself: A clone one base away is much larger, so this may be a read error. The chain joins TRBV9 to TRBJ2-1; weak D call: TRBD1 (6 bases). With 3 bases removed from V and 5 bases from J, the gap between germline ends came to 9 bases. Germline CDR1 SGDLS, CDR2 YYNGEE. This CDR3 region has 13 residues. In nucleotides, the CDR3 is TGTGCCAGCAGCGCAGGGGATAACAATGAGCAGTTCTTC. It specifies CASSAGDNNEQFF. The full variable domain, in which reference TRBV9 and TRBJ2-1 provide the parts outside the CDR3, is DSGVTQTPKHLITATGQRVTLRCSPRSGDLSVYWYQQSLDQGLQFLIQYYNGEERAKGNILERFSAQQFPDLHSELNLSSLELGDSALYFCASSAGDNNEQFFGPGTRLTVL.

The chain is built from TRBV10-3 and TRBJ1-5, with D possibly TRBD1 on 6 matching bases. Germline V gene lookup returns CDR1 ENHRY and CDR2 SYGVKD. CDR3 length: 13 residues. V was cut by 10 bases and J by 1 base, with 11 bases left in between. The CDR3 DNA reads TGTGCCACCGCACAGGGAAGCAATCAGCCCCAGCATTTT. Translated, it gives CATAQGSNQPQHF.

The chain joins TRBV7-6 to TRBJ2-1; 9 bases align to TRBD2. This CDR3 spans 13 amino acids. V was pared by 4 bases and J by 8 bases, with 3 bases of the junction left unmatched. Per germline, CDR1 SGHVS and CDR2 FNYEAQ. The CDR3 protein is CASSSAGGDEQFF. CDR3 sequence (DNA): TGTGCCAGCAGCTCAGCGGGGGGCGATGAGCAGTTCTTC.

There are a few counts of this clonotype. The CDR3 DNA reads as TGTGCCAGCAGTGGACAGGCCATCTCTGGAAACACCATATATTTT. As protein: CASSGQAISGNTIYF. The chain carries TRBV6-1 and TRBJ1-3, with D maybe TRBD1 (6 bases). The CDR3 consists of 15 residues. V was cut by 4 bases and J by 0 bases, with 10 bases left in between. Per the germline V gene, CDR1 is MNHNS and CDR2 is SASEGT.

The chain couples TRBV11-1 to TRBJ2-6; D may correspond to TRBD1 or TRBD2 (7 bases each). The CDR3 extends over 16 amino acids. The germline gives CDR1 SGHAT, CDR2 FQDESV (reference sequence). Trimming pared 5 bases from V and 2 bases from J, leaving 13 bases between. The CDR3 DNA reads TGTGCCAGCAGCCAGGGAGGGGGCGCTGGGGCCAACGTCCTGACTTTC. This encodes CASSQGGGAGANVLTF.

By frequency in the sample, this clonotype is medium-sized. The chain uses TRBV6-2 or TRBV6-3 and TRBJ2-3; D uncertain. Trimming cost V 4 bases and J 6 bases, with 14 bases left between them. Germline loops: CDR1 MNHEY, CDR2 SVGEGT. The CDR3 runs to 14 residues. CDR3: CASSSDPGPDTQYF. CDR3 coding DNA: TGTGCCAGCAGTTCCGACCCGGGCCCGGATACGCAGTATTTT.

A remark on this clonotype: A much bigger clone sits one base away, suggesting this may be a read error. This rearrangement joins TRBV5-1 to TRBJ1-2, with 8 bases aligning to TRBD1. Germline V gene data show CDR1 as SGHRS and CDR2 as YFSETQ. The length of the CDR3 is 13 residues. With V trimmed by 4 bases and J by 9 bases, 8 bases remained unmatched. The CDR3 sequence is CASSTQGGDRYTF. The DNA of the CDR3 is TGCGCCAGCAGCACACAGGGGGGTGATCGCTACACCTTC.

This clonotype is medium-sized in the sample. The J gene is TRBJ2-4, the V gene TRBV27; D is uncertain. Trimming left V 3 bases short and J 8 bases short, with 14 bases between. Germline V gene sequence: CDR1 MNHEY, CDR2 SMNVEV (reference sequence). The CDR3 spans 14 residues. The CDR3 sequence: CASSFATTSDIQYF. CDR3 DNA sequence: TGTGCCAGCAGTTTTGCCACTACATCGGACATTCAGTACTTC.

By sample fraction, this clonotype is medium-sized (0.01 to 0.1%). In nucleotides, the CDR3 is TGTGCCACCTCCGTGGGGGCCGGCTCCTACAATGAGCAGTTCTTC. Protein: CATSVGAGSYNEQFF. The chain joins TRBV6-1 to TRBJ2-1, with D possibly being TRBD1 (6 bases). Trimming stripped 10 bases from V and 0 bases from J, with 16 bases between. The CDR3 loop spans 15 amino acids. The germline CDR1 and CDR2 sequences are MNHNS and SASEGT.